The present T cell receptor (beta chain) was sequenced within a study of T cells in Graves' hyperthyroidism and ophthalmopathy (dated by TCRdb to between 2018 and 2021). Describing the broader study: Peripheral blood was sampled at the time of initial diagnosis, prior to any treatment. TCR Vbeta CDR3 sequencing of approximately 140 peripheral blood samples (under 45 ophthalmopathy, roughly 74 hyperthyroidism and approximately 17 progressor patients) is reported in the paper. Prospective prediction of ophthalmopathy was tested in an independent validation cohort of approximately 19 hyperthyroidism patients and 17 patients who later progressed to ophthalmopathy. After sampling, hyperthyroidism patients received methimazole starting at 30 mg daily, and ophthalmopathy patients received high-dose intravenous methylprednisolone. The roughly 99 discovery patients were divided at random into training and test sets in a 7:3 ratio. In addition, the study compared T-cell repertoires in thyroid tissue and in blood from about six Graves' hyperthyroidism patients. TCR V-J signatures able to tell the groups apart were searched for in a discovery cohort of 90 to 100 patients, of whom roughly 42 had Graves' ophthalmopathy and about 60 had stable Graves' hyperthyroidism. Overall study results and their limits: Blood samples also contained most of the expanded thyroid clonotypes (frequency above 0.001), which suggests that blood repertoires may reflect thyroid immune responses. During validation, the model predicted progression to ophthalmopathy a median of approximately 7 months ahead of onset, with around 70% sensitivity and roughly 72% specificity. A model built on a 13 V-J signature distinguished ophthalmopathy from stable hyperthyroidism, reaching 85% to 90% sensitivity and around 81% specificity in cross-validation and 80%/75% in testing. No statistical method was used to fix the sample size in advance, and group allocation was not hidden from the investigators.

A patient counted as having stable Graves' hyperthyroidism if no progression to ophthalmopathy occurred over 18 months of follow-up. The hyperthyroidism patients were between 18 and 65 years old and newly diagnosed, with a disease duration of less than 2 months. Any patient with an uncontrolled infection, another autoimmune disease, pregnancy or lactation was excluded. Clinical symptoms, serum thyroxine and TRAb, thyroid ultrasound, and orbital computed tomography formed the basis for the diagnoses. PBMCs were isolated from 10 ml of fresh peripheral blood by Ficoll-Paque density gradient centrifugation. Trizol reagent was used to extract total RNA, and RNA quality was then checked on an Agilent 2100 Bioanalyzer. The TCR beta CDR3 regions were amplified from RNA transcripts. A first-round RT-PCR of the TCR CDR3 used the HTBI primer set with the Qiagen OneStep RT-PCR kit. Libraries were constructed in a second round of multiplex PCR, after which size selection and purification were performed. Paired-end sequencing of the libraries was performed with 100 bp reads on an Illumina HiSeq2000. In the original analysis: SOAPnuke was used to process the raw data, with reads discarded if the reads contained adapters or uncalled bases, had a mean Phred below 15, or lacked an exact constant-primer or identifier match. COPE v1.2.5 was used to merge high-quality paired reads, and clonotypes were defined as unique nucleotide sequences. MiTCR v1.1 was used to align clonotypes to the IMGT TRBV, TRBD and TRBJ reference segments. The analysis included only V-J combinations with a frequency above 0.0001, which together covered more than 99% of the repertoires. The TCS score was defined as the ratio of F50 (clonal expansion) to E x V (chaos), calculated using BLOSUM62-based TCRdist between CDR3 peptides within each V-J. Welch's t-statistics and random forest reduced around 550 V-J features to 10 to 15, which were used in a naive Bayes classifier (R e1071). TCRdb reprocessing: public reads trimmed at Q25 with fastp, clones called with MiXCR, in-frame beta chains kept. Under each unique CDR3 protein, matching rows form one entry showing the most common genes and DNA. Clone size and V and J calls follow TCRdb, not the original study. Here the sample has 650,000 to 700,000 distinct CDR3 sequences; around 16% occur a single time. About 16% of the sample lies in the top ten.

From the cysteine through the phenylalanine, the CDR3 covers 15 amino acids. Of the read, only the CDR3 DNA is kept; its 45 bases are in frame from base 1. Relative to germline, V is 1 base shorter and J is 7 bases shorter, with 14 bases between their ends. CDR1 is given as SNHLY and CDR2 as FYNNEI, both from the germline V gene. The sample holds many counts of this clonotype. Its specific antigen is unknown. Within one base of it there is no much larger clone, and no base qualities were kept. Sequencing was carried out using blood. This clonotype was sampled from a man between 45 and 60 years old with Graves' hyperthyroidism. Recombination joined TRBV2 with TRBJ1-5; too little of a D gene remains to name it. CDR3 protein: CASSEELPARQPQHF. The DNA sequence follows: TGTGCCAGCAGTGAAGAATTGCCAGCGAGGCAGCCCCAGCATTTT.